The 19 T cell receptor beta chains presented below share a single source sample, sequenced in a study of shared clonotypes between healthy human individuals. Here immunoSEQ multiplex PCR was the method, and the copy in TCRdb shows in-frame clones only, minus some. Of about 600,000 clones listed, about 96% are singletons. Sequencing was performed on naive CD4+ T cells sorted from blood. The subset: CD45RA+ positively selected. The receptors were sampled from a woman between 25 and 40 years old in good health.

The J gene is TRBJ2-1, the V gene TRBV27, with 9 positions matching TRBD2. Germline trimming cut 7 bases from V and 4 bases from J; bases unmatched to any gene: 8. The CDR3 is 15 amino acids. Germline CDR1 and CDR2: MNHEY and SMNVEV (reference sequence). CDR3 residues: CASTRRAGGYNEQFF. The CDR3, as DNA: TGTGCCAGCACCCGAAGGGCGGGAGGGTACAATGAGCAGTTCTTC.

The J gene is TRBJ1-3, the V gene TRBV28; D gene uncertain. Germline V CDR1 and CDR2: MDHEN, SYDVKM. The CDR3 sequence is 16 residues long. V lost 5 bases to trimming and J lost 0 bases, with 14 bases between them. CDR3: CASSILRRSSGNTIYF. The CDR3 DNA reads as TGTGCCAGCAGTATTCTACGGAGAAGCTCTGGAAACACCATATATTTT.

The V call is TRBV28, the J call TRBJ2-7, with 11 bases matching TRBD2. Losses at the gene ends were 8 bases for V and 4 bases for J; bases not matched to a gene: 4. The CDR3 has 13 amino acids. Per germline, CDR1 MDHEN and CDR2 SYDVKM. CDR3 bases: TGTGCCAGCCTGGGACTAGCGGAATACGAGCAGTACTTC. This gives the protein CASLGLAEYEQYF.

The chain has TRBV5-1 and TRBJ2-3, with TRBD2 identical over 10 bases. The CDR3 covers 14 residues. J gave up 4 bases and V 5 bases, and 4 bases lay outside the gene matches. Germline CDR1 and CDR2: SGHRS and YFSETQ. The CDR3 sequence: CASSASGSPDTQYF. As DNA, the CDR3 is TGCGCCAGCAGTGCTAGCGGGAGCCCAGATACGCAGTATTTT.

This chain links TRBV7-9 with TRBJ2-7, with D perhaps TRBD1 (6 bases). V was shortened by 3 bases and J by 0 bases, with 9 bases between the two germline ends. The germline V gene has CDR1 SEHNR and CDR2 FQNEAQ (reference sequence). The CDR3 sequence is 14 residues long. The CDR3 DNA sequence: TGTGCCAGCAGCTTTCAGGGGAGCTCCTACGAGCAGTACTTC. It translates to CASSFQGSSYEQYF.

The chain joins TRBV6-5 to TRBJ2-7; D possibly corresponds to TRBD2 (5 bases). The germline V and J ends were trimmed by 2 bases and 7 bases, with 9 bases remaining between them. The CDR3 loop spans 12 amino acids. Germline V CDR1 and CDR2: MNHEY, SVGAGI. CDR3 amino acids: CASSYVGEEQYF. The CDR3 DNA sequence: TGTGCCAGCAGTTACGTCGGGGAAGAGCAGTACTTC.

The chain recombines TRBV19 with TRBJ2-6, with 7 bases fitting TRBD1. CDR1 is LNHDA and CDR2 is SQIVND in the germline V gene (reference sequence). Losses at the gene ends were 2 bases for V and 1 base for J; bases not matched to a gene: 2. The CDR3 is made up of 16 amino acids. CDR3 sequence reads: CASSIRQGSGANVLTF. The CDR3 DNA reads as TGTGCCAGTAGTATAAGACAGGGATCTGGGGCCAACGTCCTGACTTTC. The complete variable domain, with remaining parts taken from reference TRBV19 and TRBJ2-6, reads DGGITQSPKYLFRKEGQNVTLSCEQNLNHDAMYWYRQDPGQGLRLIYYSQIVNDFQKGDIAEGYSVSREKKESFPLTVTSAQKNPTAFYLCASSIRQGSGANVLTFGAGSRLTVL.

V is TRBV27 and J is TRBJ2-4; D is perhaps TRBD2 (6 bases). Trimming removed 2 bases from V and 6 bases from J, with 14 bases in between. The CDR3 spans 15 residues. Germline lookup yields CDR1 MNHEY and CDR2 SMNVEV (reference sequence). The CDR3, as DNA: TGTGCCAGCAGTTTACGGGGGTCCTCACTAAACATTCAGTACTTC. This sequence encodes CASSLRGSSLNIQYF.

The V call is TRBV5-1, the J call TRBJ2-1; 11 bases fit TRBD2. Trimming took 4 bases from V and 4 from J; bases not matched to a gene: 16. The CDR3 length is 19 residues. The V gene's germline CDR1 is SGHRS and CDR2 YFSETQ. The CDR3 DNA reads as TGCGCCAGCAGCCCAACCCACAGACTAGCGGGAAGAGATTACAATGAGCAGTTCTTC. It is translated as CASSPTHRLAGRDYNEQFF.

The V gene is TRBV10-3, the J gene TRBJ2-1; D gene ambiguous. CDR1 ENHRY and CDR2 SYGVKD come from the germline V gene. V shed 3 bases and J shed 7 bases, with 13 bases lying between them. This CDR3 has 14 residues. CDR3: CAISEKQPDNEQFF. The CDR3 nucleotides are TGTGCCATCAGTGAAAAACAGCCTGATAATGAGCAGTTCTTC.

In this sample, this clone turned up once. CDR3 loop: CASSFNGPYGYTF. The DNA of the CDR3 is TGTGCCAGCAGCTTCAACGGACCCTATGGCTACACCTTC. The chain combines TRBV7-9 with TRBJ1-2; D is uncertain. Trimming removed 3 bases at V and 4 bases at J, with 9 bases between. The germline V gene encodes CDR1 SEHNR and CDR2 FQNEAQ (reference sequence). This CDR3 comprises 13 residues.

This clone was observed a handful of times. CDR3 region: CASSLDQGGSGELFF. The CDR3 DNA is TGCGCCAGCAGCTTGGACCAGGGGGGATCCGGGGAGCTGTTTTTT. V gene TRBV5-1 combines with J gene TRBJ2-2; D perhaps matches TRBD1 (7 bases). The CDR3 spans 15 residues. The germline CDR1 and CDR2 sequences are SGHRS and YFSETQ. V was trimmed by 0 bases and J by 6 bases, leaving 12 bases between them.

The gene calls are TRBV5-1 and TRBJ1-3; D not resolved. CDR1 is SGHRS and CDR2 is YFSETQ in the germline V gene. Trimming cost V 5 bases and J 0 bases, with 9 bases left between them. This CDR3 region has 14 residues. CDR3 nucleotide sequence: TGCGCCAGCAGGGAAATCCCCTCTGGAAACACCATATATTTT. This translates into CASREIPSGNTIYF. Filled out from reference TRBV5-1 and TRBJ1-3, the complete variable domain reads KAGVTQTPRYLIKTRGQQVTLSCSPISGHRSVSWYQQTPGQGLQFLFEYFSETQRNKGNFPGRFSGRQFSNSRSEMNVSTLELGDSALYLCASREIPSGNTIYFGEGSWLTVV.

The CDR3 is CASSFGGGADTQYF. For the CDR3, the DNA is TGTGCCAGTAGTTTTGGTGGTGGGGCAGATACGCAGTATTTT. The V and J genes are TRBV19 and TRBJ2-3; D gene unclear. Germline assignment: CDR1 LNHDA and CDR2 SQIVND (reference sequence). The CDR3 runs 14 residues. The V end lost 5 bases, the J end lost 4 bases, and 13 bases lay between the germline ends.

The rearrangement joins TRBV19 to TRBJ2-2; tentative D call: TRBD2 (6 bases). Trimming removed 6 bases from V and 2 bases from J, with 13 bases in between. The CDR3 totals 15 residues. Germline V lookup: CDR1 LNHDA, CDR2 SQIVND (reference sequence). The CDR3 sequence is CASRSGDVNTGELFF. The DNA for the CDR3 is TGTGCCAGTAGGTCGGGAGACGTAAACACCGGGGAGCTGTTTTTT.

Written as DNA, the CDR3 is TGTGCCAGCAGCGCCCAAGAGACCCAGTACTTC. As protein: CASSAQETQYF. The chain couples TRBV7-8 to TRBJ2-5; D gene unclear. The CDR3 runs 11 residues. Per the germline V gene, CDR1 is SGHVS and CDR2 is FQNEAQ. Trimming shortened V by 5 bases and J by 1 base, and 2 bases separated the two germline ends.

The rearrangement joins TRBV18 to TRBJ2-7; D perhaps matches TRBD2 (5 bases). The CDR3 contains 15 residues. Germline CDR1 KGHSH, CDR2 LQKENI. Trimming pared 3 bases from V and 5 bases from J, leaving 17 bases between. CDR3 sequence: CASSPVASRENEQYF. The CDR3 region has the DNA TGTGCCAGCTCACCGGTCGCGAGTCGGGAAAACGAGCAGTACTTC.

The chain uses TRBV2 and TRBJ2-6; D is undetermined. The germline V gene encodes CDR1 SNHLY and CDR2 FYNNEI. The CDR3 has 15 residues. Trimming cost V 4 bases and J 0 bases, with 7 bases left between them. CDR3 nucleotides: TGTGCCAGCAGTGTACAGAGCTCTGGGGCCAACGTCCTGACTTTC. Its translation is CASSVQSSGANVLTF.

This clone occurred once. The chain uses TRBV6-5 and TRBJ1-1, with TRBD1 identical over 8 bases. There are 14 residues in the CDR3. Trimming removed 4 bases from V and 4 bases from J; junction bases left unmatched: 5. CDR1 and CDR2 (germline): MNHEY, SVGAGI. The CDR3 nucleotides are TGTGCCAGCAGTTTTTTAACAGGGGGCACTGAAGCTTTCTTT. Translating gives CASSFLTGGTEAFF.